This T cell receptor beta chain derives from a study of memory CD4+ T cells and cytomegalovirus serostatus. The sort gate was single viable CD3+CD4+CD8-CD45RO+ cells for memory CD4+ T cells. This CDR3 comprises 17 residues. V was pared by 2 bases and J by 4 bases, with 7 bases of the junction left unmatched. Germline values: CDR1 SGHNT, CDR2 YYREEE (reference sequence). Original data processing: After removing out-of-frame reads, under 2.5 million distinct TCRbeta sequences remained. This table comes from immunoSEQ multiplex PCR, and its TCRdb copy is limited to in-frame clones, with some not included. V and J calls and clone size are those listed in that table; D and trimming were worked out from the DNA. Of some 48,000 clones detected, around 80% appear once; the ten largest clones hold 0.78%. This clone was picked up one time. The antigen remains unidentified. Broader study findings: Median bootstrapped AUC for CMV status was approximately 0.95 originally, approximately 0.91 US-trained.

The V gene is TRBV5-4, the J gene TRBJ2-7, with 15 nucleotides matching TRBD2. The sequence was collected from an adult in good health and CMV-seronegative. Material: memory CD4+ T cells from blood. CDR3 sequence: CASSFGLAGGPKYEQYF. The CDR3 DNA is TGTGCCAGCAGCTTCGGACTAGCGGGAGGGCCGAAATACGAGCAGTACTTC.